This TCR beta chain stems from a study of shared clonotypes between healthy human individuals. The protocol was immunoSEQ multiplex PCR, while the TCRdb copy is restricted to in-frame clones and leaves out a portion. The profile shows around 2.1 million clones, approximately 96% of them singletons. The healthy adult donors were HIV-negative and reported no recent acute infections or vaccinations. As concerns this clone: The identical CDR3 is also encoded by other nucleotide sequences in the sample.

The sequence was obtained from a man between 18 and 29 years old in good health. Sample: naive CD4+ T cells sorted from blood. Subset denoted: CD45RA+ positively selected.

The CDR3 DNA reads as TGTGCCAGCAGTATCCTTTACGAGCAGTACTTC. Translated: CASSILYEQYF. V gene TRBV2 combines with J gene TRBJ2-7; D remains unclear. This CDR3 region has 11 residues. V was cut by 5 bases and J by 4 bases, with 6 bases left in between. Germline CDR1 SNHLY, CDR2 FYNNEI.